This note documents a single TCR beta chain sequence. Its antigen remains unknown. The data belong to a study of siplizumab effects on memory and regulatory T cells. Assaying covered 10^5 or so TCR templates per sample. Here immunoSEQ multiplex PCR was the method, and the copy in TCRdb shows in-frame clones only, minus some. The sample has 90,000 to 120,000 clones; 85% to 95% are singletons. The CDR3 contains 14 residues. Trimming pared 6 bases from V and 7 bases from J, leaving 13 bases between. CDR1 and CDR2 (germline): MGHDK, SYGVNS. Study-wide results and caveats: The study found naive T cells seemingly more diverse than memory cells and seemingly major alloresponse contributors. Confirmatory evidence of suppressive function in proliferating siplizumab-culture Tregs was not obtained. Alloreactive sequences traceable to unstimulated CD4+ memory cells declined significantly under siplizumab.

V usage is TRBV25-1 and J usage is TRBJ1-6, with D perhaps TRBD1 (5 bases). The source is a human donor in good health. Sequenced sample: Tregs sorted from blood. CDR3 nucleotides: TGTGCCAGCAGGTCCGGGGGAAGCAATTCACCCCTCCACTTT. It encodes CASRSGGSNSPLHF.